Each of the 25 T cell receptor beta chains below was sequenced from the same sample in a study of cytomegalovirus exposure and HLA in healthy donors. Primers: 60 Vbeta forward and 13 Jbeta reverse. Clones were sequenced by immunoSEQ multiplex PCR, and TCRdb holds only the in-frame ones, with some missing. The sample includes about 110,000 clones. Sequenced input: PBMCs. These receptors were collected from a young man in good health and CMV-seronegative.

V and J are TRBV2 and TRBJ1-1; D ambiguous. CDR3 length: 13 amino acids. V gave up 1 base and J gave up 5 bases, with 8 bases separating them. Germline-derived CDR1 and CDR2 are SNHLY and FYNNEI. CDR3 region: CASSEGQRTEAFF. The CDR3, as DNA: TGTGCCAGCAGTGAAGGGCAGAGGACTGAAGCTTTCTTT.

The CDR3: CAWSVRGQGAHGYTF. The CDR3 nucleotides are TGTGCCTGGAGTGTACGGGGACAGGGGGCGCATGGCTACACCTTC. The chain has TRBV30 and TRBJ1-2; 12 nucleotides agree with TRBD1. CDR3 size: 15 residues. V trimming: 0 bases; J trimming: 6 bases; junction bases outside the gene matches: 5. Germline-derived CDR1 and CDR2 are GTSNPN and SVGIG (reference sequence).

This chain joins TRBV6-4 and TRBJ1-5; TRBD1 might be the D (6 bases). The CDR3 contains 14 residues. Between the trimmed V and J ends, which lost 6 bases and 5 bases, there was a span of 14 bases. Germline loops: CDR1 MRHNA, CDR2 SNTAGT. CDR3 sequence (DNA): TGTGCCAGCAGCCTGACGGGGGGCGATCAGCCCCAGCATTTT. Residues: CASSLTGGDQPQHF.

The chain uses TRBV19 and TRBJ1-4, with D perhaps matching TRBD1 (6 bases). This CDR3 spans 16 amino acids. Trimming stripped 5 bases from V and 0 bases from J, with 13 bases between. Germline-derived CDR1 and CDR2 are LNHDA and SQIVND (reference sequence). The CDR3 DNA sequence: TGTGCCAGTAGTCTCCGGGACATCGCAACTAATGAAAAACTGTTTTTT. It encodes CASSLRDIATNEKLFF.

The gene calls are TRBV7-9 and TRBJ1-2; 7 bases are shared with TRBD1. J was trimmed by 4 bases and V by 1 base; bases with no gene match: 3. This CDR3 is 14 amino acids long. CDR1 is SEHNR, CDR2 FQNEAQ, per germline (reference sequence). CDR3 sequence (DNA): TGTGCCAGCAGCTTAGGGACAGGTTTCTATGGCTACACCTTC. Encoded protein: CASSLGTGFYGYTF. Full variable domain (remainder filled in from reference TRBV7-9 and TRBJ1-2): DTGVSQNPRHKITKRGQNVTFRCDPISEHNRLYWYRQTLGQGPEFLTYFQNEAQLEKSRLLSDRFSAERPKGSFSTLEIQRTEQGDSAMYLCASSLGTGFYGYTFGSGTRLTVV.

J is TRBJ1-6 and V is TRBV27; no definite D call. The V gene's germline CDR1 is MNHEY and CDR2 SMNVEV (reference sequence). This CDR3 is built from 15 residues. V dropped 6 bases and J dropped 10 bases, with 19 bases sitting between them. The CDR3 is CASSIRTPPGSPLHF. CDR3 sequence (DNA): TGTGCCAGCAGCATAAGGACCCCTCCGGGATCACCCCTCCACTTT.

The chain recombines TRBV10-1 with TRBJ2-1, with 12 bases identical to TRBD1. Trimming took 3 bases from V and 7 from J; bases not matched to a gene: 7. The CDR3 has 16 residues. Germline V gene lookup returns CDR1 WNHNN and CDR2 SYGVQD (reference sequence). Here the CDR3 reads CASSDWGTGGENEQFF. CDR3 DNA sequence: TGCGCCAGCAGTGATTGGGGGACAGGGGGCGAAAATGAGCAGTTCTTC.

The chain links TRBV7-3 to TRBJ2-7; TRBD2 matches 9 bases. Germline loops: CDR1 SGHTA, CDR2 FQGTGA. This CDR3 has 15 residues. V gave up 2 bases and J gave up 3 bases; unmatched junction bases: 5. The CDR3 protein is CASSLESGGLYEQYF. For the CDR3, the DNA is TGTGCCAGCAGCTTAGAAAGCGGGGGGCTCTACGAGCAGTACTTC.

The chain employs TRBV6-6 and TRBJ1-4; 8 positions match TRBD1. The CDR3 is 15 amino acids. After removal of 6 bases from V and 8 bases from J, the junction contained 11 bases not matched to a gene. CDR1 is MNHNY and CDR2 is SVGAGI in the germline V gene (reference sequence). The CDR3 nucleotides read TGTGCCAGCAGGCACCCCCAGGGGGCGGACGAAAAACTGTTTTTT. Amino acid sequence: CASRHPQGADEKLFF.

The chain has TRBV5-1 and TRBJ2-7, with no clear D. Per the germline V gene, CDR1 is SGHRS and CDR2 is YFSETQ. V lost 4 bases and J 1 base, leaving 9 bases between the germline ends. The CDR3 extends over 13 amino acids. The DNA of the CDR3 is TGCGCCAGCAGCGTTGACAAATCCTACGAGCAGTACTTC. Translation gives CASSVDKSYEQYF.

The rearrangement uses TRBV2 and TRBJ2-3, with D possibly being TRBD2 (5 bases). Trimming cost V 7 bases and J 0 bases, with 11 bases left between them. The CDR3 sequence is 14 residues long. Per germline, CDR1 SNHLY and CDR2 FYNNEI. DNA for the CDR3: TGTGCCAGCAACCCGAGCGGAAGCACAGATACGCAGTATTTT. Protein product: CASNPSGSTDTQYF.

V usage is TRBV19 and J usage is TRBJ2-1, with D hard to call. Germline-derived CDR1 and CDR2 are LNHDA and SQIVND (reference sequence). Deletions cut 3 bases from V and 4 bases from J, with 4 bases between. This CDR3 has 12 amino acids. The CDR3 DNA reads TGTGCCAGTAGTATCTTGTACAATGAGCAGTTCTTC. Protein sequence: CASSILYNEQFF.

The V gene is TRBV19, the J gene TRBJ1-5; D perhaps matches TRBD1 (6 bases). Trimming cost V 6 bases and J 7 bases, with 19 bases left between them. This CDR3 has 15 amino acids. Germline values: CDR1 LNHDA, CDR2 SQIVND (reference sequence). Here the CDR3 DNA reads TGTGCCAGTAGGCATATAAACAGGGTCATGCAGCCCCAGCATTTT. This encodes CASRHINRVMQPQHF.

A remark on this clone: This sample also contains other DNA sequences that code for the same CDR3. The chain uses TRBV2 and TRBJ1-4; no firm D call. Between the trimmed V and J ends, which lost 5 bases and 6 bases, there was a span of 4 bases. The CDR3 loop spans 11 amino acids. Germline loops: CDR1 SNHLY, CDR2 FYNNEI. The CDR3 sequence: CASSPDEKLFF. In nucleotides, the CDR3 is TGTGCCAGCAGTCCCGATGAAAAACTGTTTTTT.

This chain links TRBV9 with TRBJ2-3; 14 nucleotides align to TRBD2. This CDR3 is built from 18 residues. The V segment lost 4 bases and the J segment 4 bases; nucleotides outside the gene matches: 11. Per the germline V gene, CDR1 is SGDLS and CDR2 is YYNGEE. The CDR3 here is CASSLRLAGGPNADTQYF. The CDR3 coding sequence is TGTGCCAGCAGCTTACGACTAGCGGGGGGGCCGAATGCAGATACGCAGTATTTT. The whole variable domain, remainder taken from reference TRBV9 and TRBJ2-3, is DSGVTQTPKHLITATGQRVTLRCSPRSGDLSVYWYQQSLDQGLQFLIQYYNGEERAKGNILERFSAQQFPDLHSELNLSSLELGDSALYFCASSLRLAGGPNADTQYFGPGTRLTVL.

V and J are TRBV19 and TRBJ2-1, with 15 bases matching TRBD2. V shed 4 bases and J 7 bases; nucleotides not matched to a gene: 8. This CDR3 is built from 17 residues. The germline V gene has CDR1 LNHDA and CDR2 SQIVND (reference sequence). This chain's CDR3 is CASSRGLAGGRGNEQFF. The CDR3 nucleotides are TGTGCCAGTAGTAGGGGACTAGCGGGAGGCCGGGGAAATGAGCAGTTCTTC.

V and J are TRBV27 and TRBJ2-7; D is possibly TRBD2 (6 bases). V lost 3 bases and J 4 bases, leaving 16 bases between the germline ends. CDR3 length: 15 residues. Germline lookup yields CDR1 MNHEY and CDR2 SMNVEV (reference sequence). CDR3 coding DNA: TGTGCCAGCAGTTTTGCCAAGCGACGGGAGTACGAGCAGTACTTC. This encodes CASSFAKRREYEQYF.

This sequence joins TRBV6-5 and TRBJ1-1; TRBD1 agrees at 7 bases. The CDR3 sequence is 13 residues long. Germline CDR1 MNHEY, CDR2 SVGAGI. Trimming took 6 bases from V and 6 from J; bases not matched to a gene: 7. CDR3 DNA: TGTGCCAGCAGGTCACAACAGGGGTCTGAAGCTTTCTTT. This encodes CASRSQQGSEAFF.

This chain connects TRBV7-6 to TRBJ2-5, with a tentative D call TRBD2 (6 bases). Germline assignment: CDR1 SGHVS and CDR2 FNYEAQ. Deletions cut 5 bases from V and 5 bases from J, with 18 bases between. This CDR3 is built from 15 residues. The CDR3 coding sequence is TGTGCCAGCAGCAACTCGGGGAGGAGGGAGGAGACCCAGTACTTC. Its protein is CASSNSGRREETQYF.

The rearrangement uses TRBV5-1 and TRBJ2-1; 7 bases match TRBD1. Germline values: CDR1 SGHRS, CDR2 YFSETQ. Trimming took 6 bases from V and 9 from J; bases not matched to a gene: 3. This CDR3 contains 11 residues. DNA for the CDR3: TGCGCCAGCATACAGGGGCCTGAGCAGTTCTTC. Amino acids: CASIQGPEQFF.

The CDR3, as DNA: TGTGCCAGCAGCTCCCCCGCCAAGGGGCTTGGCTATGGCTACACCTTC. It yields the protein CASSSPAKGLGYGYTF. The J gene is TRBJ1-2, the V gene TRBV7-2, with TRBD1 as a possible D gene (5 bases). Germline V lookup: CDR1 SGHTA, CDR2 FQGNSA. Trimming stripped 4 bases from V and 4 bases from J, with 19 bases between. The CDR3 covers 16 residues.

This chain links TRBV11-2 with TRBJ1-2; 12 nucleotides match TRBD1. The V segment lost 5 bases and the J segment 7 bases; nucleotides outside the gene matches: 8. The CDR3 runs to 15 residues. The germline V gene has CDR1 SGHAT and CDR2 FQNNGV. For the CDR3, the DNA is TGTGCCAGCAGCCCCGGGACAGGGGGCCCCCTTGGCTACACCTTC. It codes for CASSPGTGGPLGYTF.

J is TRBJ2-3 and V is TRBV5-1, with 10 positions matching TRBD2. From germline, CDR1 is SGHRS and CDR2 YFSETQ. There are 17 residues in the CDR3. The junction had 8 bases not matched to a gene; V was cut back by 1 base and J by 3 bases. The CDR3 sequence is CASSLSLAGGGTDTQYF. The CDR3 DNA sequence: TGCGCCAGCAGCTTGAGCTTAGCGGGAGGCGGGACAGATACGCAGTATTTT.

The J gene is TRBJ1-3, the V gene TRBV29-1, with D perhaps TRBD1 (6 bases). The CDR3 totals 13 residues. Germline V gene lookup returns CDR1 SQVTM and CDR2 ANQGSEA. V lost 4 bases and J 0 bases, leaving 7 bases between the germline ends. The CDR3 loop is CSVGQDSGNTIYF. In DNA, the CDR3 is TGCAGCGTTGGACAGGACTCTGGAAACACCATATATTTT.

The chain uses TRBV15 and TRBJ1-5; D remains ambiguous. Trimming stripped 1 base from V and 2 bases from J, with 6 bases between. This CDR3 has 14 amino acids. The germline gives CDR1 LNHNV, CDR2 YYDKDF (reference sequence). CDR3 region: CATSRVSGNQPQHF. CDR3 nucleotides: TGTGCCACCAGCAGAGTGTCAGGCAATCAGCCCCAGCATTTT.